These T cell receptor beta chains were read from a single sample in a study of cytomegalovirus exposure and HLA in healthy donors. TCRdb's table, derived via immunoSEQ multiplex PCR, lists solely in-frame clones and lacks some. The sample holds 100,000 to 150,000 clones, less than 85% seen once. Specimen: PBMCs. The receptor set was obtained from a woman aged 40 to 49 in good health and CMV-seropositive. Both conserved end residues are part of each CDR3. D genes are given only for firm matches. Clone size is not always given. Where it is, it says once, few, many or a class for expanded clones.

abundance: NA; v_gene: TRBV27; j_gene: TRBJ1-6; d_gene: TRBD1; CDR3nt: TGTGCCAGCAGTTCGGGACAGATAGTAAATTCACCCCTCCACTTT; CDR3aa: CASSSGQIVNSPLHF
abundance: NA; v_gene: TRBV30; j_gene: TRBJ1-2; d_gene: NA; CDR3nt: TGTGCCTGGAACGAGGGACTTAACTATGGCTACACCTTC; CDR3aa: CAWNEGLNYGYTF
abundance: NA; v_gene: TRBV5-6; j_gene: TRBJ2-7; d_gene: NA; CDR3nt: TGTGCCAGCAGTCCCTGGGCAAGGGAGCAGTACTTC; CDR3aa: CASSPWAREQYF
abundance: NA; v_gene: TRBV28; j_gene: TRBJ1-5; d_gene: TRBD1; CDR3nt: TGTGCCAGCAGTTTATACGGGACAGGGAAAAGCAATCAGCCCCAGCATTTT; CDR3aa: CASSLYGTGKSNQPQHF
abundance: NA; v_gene: TRBV6-5; j_gene: TRBJ2-5; d_gene: NA; CDR3nt: TGTGCCAGCAGTTATAGTTGGGAGTGGGAGACCCAGTACTTC; CDR3aa: CASSYSWEWETQYF
abundance: NA; v_gene: TRBV4-2; j_gene: TRBJ2-7; d_gene: NA; CDR3nt: TGTGCCAGCAGCCAATTTGGAGAGTACGAGCAGTACTTC; CDR3aa: CASSQFGEYEQYF
abundance: NA; v_gene: TRBV7-2; j_gene: TRBJ2-5; d_gene: NA; CDR3nt: TGTGCCAGCAGCTCCCTCGCGTATGCAGAGACCCAGTACTTC; CDR3aa: CASSSLAYAETQYF
abundance: NA; v_gene: TRBV5-1; j_gene: TRBJ2-5; d_gene: NA; CDR3nt: TGCGCCAGCAGCTGGGACTTTTTGCCCCAGTACTTC; CDR3aa: CASSWDFLPQYF
abundance: NA; v_gene: TRBV5-4; j_gene: TRBJ2-4; d_gene: NA; CDR3nt: TGTGCCAGCAGCGCGGAGGGGTGGGACGGGGCGTCGAACATTCAGTACTTC; CDR3aa: CASSAEGWDGASNIQYF
abundance: few; v_gene: TRBV19; j_gene: TRBJ1-3; d_gene: NA; CDR3nt: TGTGCCAGTAGTCTGATTGGTTACAGGATTGCTGGAAACACCATATATTTT; CDR3aa: CASSLIGYRIAGNTIYF
abundance: NA; v_gene: TRBV7-2; j_gene: TRBJ2-7; d_gene: NA; CDR3nt: TGTGCCAGCAGCTTCCGAGATGGACAGAACTACGAGCAGTACTTC; CDR3aa: CASSFRDGQNYEQYF
abundance: NA; v_gene: TRBV4-2; j_gene: TRBJ1-2; d_gene: NA; CDR3nt: TGTGCCAGCAGCCAAGATCTGGCACAGAAAAATGGCTACACCTTC; CDR3aa: CASSQDLAQKNGYTF
abundance: NA; v_gene: TRBV19; j_gene: TRBJ1-2; d_gene: NA; CDR3nt: TGTGCCAGTAGTACGGGCTATGGCTACACCTTC; CDR3aa: CASSTGYGYTF
abundance: NA; v_gene: TRBV4-2; j_gene: TRBJ1-4; d_gene: NA; CDR3nt: TGTGCCAGCAGCCAAGGGGCAGGCAATGAAAAACTGTTTTTT; CDR3aa: CASSQGAGNEKLFF
abundance: NA; v_gene: TRBV6-6; j_gene: TRBJ1-1; d_gene: TRBD1; CDR3nt: TGTGCCAGCAGCCGACAGGGGGCCTTTGAAGCTTTCTTT; CDR3aa: CASSRQGAFEAFF
abundance: few; v_gene: TRBV7-9; j_gene: TRBJ1-4; d_gene: TRBD1; CDR3nt: TGTTCCAGCAGCTTAGTAGGGGGCGTTGCTAATGAAAAACTGTTTTTT; CDR3aa: CSSSLVGGVANEKLFF
abundance: NA; v_gene: TRBV15; j_gene: TRBJ1-1; d_gene: TRBD1; CDR3nt: TGTGCCACCAGCAGGGGGAGAGACAGGGGTGGGACTGAAGCTTTCTTT; CDR3aa: CATSRGRDRGGTEAFF
abundance: few; v_gene: TRBV4-2; j_gene: TRBJ2-6; d_gene: NA; CDR3nt: TGTGCCAGCAGCCTGGCGCGGGTAGACTCTGGGGCCAACGTCCTGACTTTC; CDR3aa: CASSLARVDSGANVLTF
abundance: once; v_gene: TRBV6-4; j_gene: TRBJ1-6; d_gene: NA; CDR3nt: TGTGCCAGCAGTGCCTCCATGGGGGGTTCACCCCTCCACTTT; CDR3aa: CASSASMGGSPLHF
abundance: NA; v_gene: TRBV4-2; j_gene: TRBJ1-1; d_gene: NA; CDR3nt: TGTGCCAGCAGCCTTGAGTCGGCACAGGCGAACACTGAAGCTTTCTTT; CDR3aa: CASSLESAQANTEAFF
abundance: NA; v_gene: TRBV7-2; j_gene: TRBJ1-4; d_gene: TRBD1; CDR3nt: TGTGCCAGCAGCTCTCTGGGACAGGGGGCTGAGGAAAAACTGTTTTTT; CDR3aa: CASSSLGQGAEEKLFF
abundance: NA; v_gene: TRBV5-1; j_gene: TRBJ2-5; d_gene: TRBD2; CDR3nt: TGCGCCAGCAGCTTGAACGTCGGGGGGGCAGAGACCCAGTACTTC; CDR3aa: CASSLNVGGAETQYF
abundance: once; v_gene: TRBV7-3; j_gene: TRBJ2-1; d_gene: TRBD2; CDR3nt: TGTGCCAGCAGCTTAATGTCATCTAGCGGAGATTTCTCTAGCTCCTACAATGAGCAGTTCTTC; CDR3aa: CASSLMSSSGDFSSSYNEQFF
abundance: NA; v_gene: TRBV6-5; j_gene: TRBJ2-3; d_gene: TRBD2; CDR3nt: TGTGCCAGCAGGCTAGCGGGGGTACCAGATACGCAGTATTTT; CDR3aa: CASRLAGVPDTQYF
abundance: NA; v_gene: TRBV19; j_gene: TRBJ1-1; d_gene: NA; CDR3nt: TGTGCCAGTAGTACCCCGCCAGGCCCATCCACTGAAGCTTTCTTT; CDR3aa: CASSTPPGPSTEAFF
abundance: NA; v_gene: TRBV28; j_gene: TRBJ2-1; d_gene: TRBD2; CDR3nt: TGTGCCAGCAGTTTAGTGGTCCTAGCGGGGCTCAATGAGCAGTTCTTC; CDR3aa: CASSLVVLAGLNEQFF
abundance: NA; v_gene: TRBV5-4; j_gene: TRBJ1-2; d_gene: TRBD1; CDR3nt: TGTGCCAGCAGCTCGTCCCGGGACAGGATCGGAAACTATGGCTACACCTTC; CDR3aa: CASSSSRDRIGNYGYTF
abundance: once; v_gene: TRBV19; j_gene: TRBJ1-5; d_gene: NA; CDR3nt: TGTGCCAGTAGTGGGGAGGGCCACCAATCCAATCAGCCCCAGCATTTT; CDR3aa: CASSGEGHQSNQPQHF
abundance: NA; v_gene: TRBV28; j_gene: TRBJ1-3; d_gene: TRBD1; CDR3nt: TGTGCCAGCAGTTTGGACAGGGGAATGACTGGAAACACCATATATTTT; CDR3aa: CASSLDRGMTGNTIYF
abundance: once; v_gene: TRBV7-2; j_gene: TRBJ1-4; d_gene: NA; CDR3nt: TGTGCCAGCGGGGAACAGGGCGCAACTAATGAAAAACTGTTTTTT; CDR3aa: CASGEQGATNEKLFF
abundance: NA; v_gene: TRBV7-2; j_gene: TRBJ2-3; d_gene: NA; CDR3nt: TGTGCCAGCAGCTTAGGACGCGCTAGGGCAGCGGCCACAGATACGCAGTATTTT; CDR3aa: CASSLGRARAAATDTQYF
abundance: NA; v_gene: TRBV5-7; j_gene: TRBJ2-3; d_gene: NA; CDR3nt: TGTGCCAGCAGCTTGTCCCGAGAAAGCACAGATACGCAGTATTTT; CDR3aa: CASSLSRESTDTQYF
abundance: NA; v_gene: TRBV7-9; j_gene: TRBJ2-1; d_gene: TRBD1; CDR3nt: TGTGCCAGCAGCTTCTCTTACAGGGGGCAGCGGGACAATGAGCAGTTCTTC; CDR3aa: CASSFSYRGQRDNEQFF